This T cell receptor (beta chain) is drawn from a study of T cells in tuberculosis. TCRdb keeps only in-frame clones here, not all; method: immunoSEQ multiplex PCR. The sample includes some 90,000 clones, more than 75% of them seen just once. V lost 4 bases to trimming and J lost 3 bases; unmatched junction nucleotides: 12. Germline loops: CDR1 SGHNT, CDR2 YYREEE (reference sequence). This CDR3 has 16 residues. Sorting used thawed, overnight-rested PBMC stained with anti-CD3, a viability dye and GMM-loaded CD1B tetramer. CD1B tetramers were loaded with Rhodococcus equi-derived C32 glucose monomycolate.

The specimen was CD1b-GMM tetramer-negative cells sorted from PBMCs. The TCR was taken from an adult woman with latent tuberculosis. The chain recombines TRBV5-4 with TRBJ1-2; TRBD1 matches 7 bases. CDR3 sequence: CASSQGQQWWDYGYTF. CDR3 in DNA: TGTGCCAGCAGCCAGGGACAGCAATGGTGGGACTATGGCTACACCTTC.